Described below is a single T cell receptor (beta chain) sequence and its context. It lacks a known antigen. No base quality values were provided; no much bigger clone lies one nucleotide off. Unmatched junction bases come to 9, with V trimmed by 3 bases and J by 7 bases. Taken from cysteine to phenylalanine, the CDR3 has 17 residues. This entry keeps only the CDR3 DNA: 51 bases, framed from base 1. CDR1 and CDR2 (MGHRA, YSYEKL) derive from the germline V gene. Library generation was performed with the immunoSEQ multiplex PCR assay. Not all clones reach the TCRdb copy of this immuneACCESS table, which keeps in-frame sequences only. Checked studies attribute under half of the gap to unresolved V genes and leave the rest unexplained. A total of tens of thousands of clones appear in this sample, over 80% of them only once. The ten largest clones represent 2% of the sample. The sample belongs to a study of T cell changes during pregnancy in multiple sclerosis (dated by TCRdb to the late 2010s). Regarding the complete study: Changes in the T cell repertoire over the course of pregnancy were examined in this study in women with multiple sclerosis.

Sample: peripheral blood, taken in the third trimester of pregnancy. This TCR came from a female donor in good health, enrolled as a control in a pregnancy study. The chain couples TRBV4-1 to TRBJ2-2, with 12 bases matching TRBD1. The DNA reads TGCGCCAGCAGCCATGTTGGGACAGGGGGCGTTAACGGGGAGCTGTTTTTT. Its protein product is CASSHVGTGGVNGELFF.